Following are 9 T cell receptor beta chains from one sample sequenced in a study of cytomegalovirus exposure and HLA in healthy donors. Amplification used 60 Vbeta primers and 13 Jbeta primers. Using immunoSEQ multiplex PCR, the repertoire was profiled, and TCRdb retains in-frame clones only, with some absent. This table holds fewer than 200,000 clones, 75% to 80% found once. The sequencing input was PBMCs. All receptors come from a man between 35 and 55 years old in good health and CMV-seropositive.

V is TRBV7-7 and J is TRBJ1-3; TRBD1 matches at 9 bases. The V and J ends lost 1 base and 4 bases, in that order; junction bases with no gene match: 2. Germline-derived CDR1 and CDR2 are SSHAT and FNYEAQ (reference sequence). The CDR3 is made up of 15 amino acids. The CDR3 DNA follows: TGTGCCAGCAGCTTAGACAGGGGGCTCGGAAACACCATATATTTT. It yields the protein CASSLDRGLGNTIYF. The full variable domain, with the rest looked up from reference TRBV7-7 and TRBJ1-3, is GAGVSQSPRYKVTKRGQDVTLRCDPISSHATLYWYQQALGQGPEFLTYFNYEAQPDKSGLPSDRFSAERPEGSISTLTIQRTEQRDSAMYRCASSLDRGLGNTIYFGEGSWLTVV.

The chain links TRBV9 to TRBJ2-1, with D possibly matching TRBD2 (6 bases). This CDR3 is 15 amino acids long. Germline CDR1 is SGDLS and CDR2 is YYNGEE. The ends were cut back, 3 bases at V and 2 bases at J, with 12 bases in the middle. The CDR3 DNA reads TGTGCCAGCAGCGAAGACGGACTACCCTACAATGAGCAGTTCTTC. Encoded protein: CASSEDGLPYNEQFF.

This chain links TRBV19 with TRBJ2-7, with 7 bases identical to TRBD2. The germline V gene encodes CDR1 LNHDA and CDR2 SQIVND (reference sequence). With V trimmed by 5 bases and J by 2 bases, 12 bases remained unmatched. CDR3 length: 16 amino acids. CDR3 protein: CASSRSVREATYEQYF. Written as DNA, the CDR3 is TGTGCCAGTAGTCGCTCCGTCCGGGAGGCAACCTACGAGCAGTACTTC.

The chain joins TRBV5-6 to TRBJ1-1; tentative D call: TRBD1 (5 bases). CDR1 SGHDT and CDR2 YYEEEE come from the germline V gene. Trimming left V 2 bases short and J 1 base short, with 9 bases between. This CDR3 has 14 residues. The CDR3 protein is CASSFDRENTEAFF. The CDR3 region has the DNA TGTGCCAGCAGCTTCGACAGAGAGAACACTGAAGCTTTCTTT.

This rearrangement joins TRBV19 to TRBJ2-1; 12 nucleotides match TRBD2. V dropped 5 bases and J dropped 12; count of bases not matched to a gene: 8. The CDR3 totals 14 residues. Germline-derived CDR1 and CDR2 are LNHDA and SQIVND (reference sequence). DNA of the CDR3: TGTGCCAGTAGTTGGACTAGCGGGACGGGCGGGCAGTTCTTC. It translates to CASSWTSGTGGQFF.

This clone was picked up one time. This sequence joins TRBV19 and TRBJ2-7; 9 bases match TRBD1. The germline V gene encodes CDR1 LNHDA and CDR2 SQIVND (reference sequence). CDR3 length: 14 residues. The ends lost 9 bases at V and 1 base at J; junction bases unmatched: 7. CDR3 sequence (DNA): TGTGCCAGCACCCGGGACAGGGCTTCCTACGAGCAGTACTTC. The encoded protein is CASTRDRASYEQYF.

The chain employs TRBV6-5 and TRBJ2-2, with D maybe TRBD2 (5 bases). This CDR3 contains 15 residues. Germline assignment: CDR1 MNHEY and CDR2 SVGAGI. The V gene lost 2 bases and the J gene lost 2 bases, with 9 bases spanning the gap. CDR3 in amino acids: CASSYEDFNTGELFF. The DNA of the CDR3 is TGTGCCAGCAGTTACGAGGACTTTAACACCGGGGAGCTGTTTTTT.

The chain links TRBV7-9 to TRBJ2-7; 7 nucleotides align to TRBD1. There are 15 residues in the CDR3. Germline V lookup: CDR1 SEHNR, CDR2 FQNEAQ (reference sequence). V shed 4 bases, J shed 3 bases, and the junction held 9 bases outside the gene matches. CDR3 sequence (DNA): TGTGCCAGCAGCTCCCGACAGGGTGTAGACTACGAGCAGTACTTC. Translating gives CASSSRQGVDYEQYF.

The CDR3: CATSGGAGSSGYTF. The DNA of the CDR3 is TGTGCCACCAGCGGGGGGGCGGGTTCGAGTGGCTACACCTTC. The genes are TRBV15 and TRBJ1-2, with D maybe TRBD1 (6 bases). This CDR3 has 14 residues. Germline V lookup: CDR1 LNHNV, CDR2 YYDKDF (reference sequence). V was clipped by 5 bases and J by 7 bases, with 17 bases between them. The variable domain in full, with the rest retrieved from reference TRBV15 and TRBJ1-2, is DAMVIQNPRYQVTQFGKPVTLSCSQTLNHNVMYWYQQKSSQAPKLLFHYYDKDFNNEADTPDNFQSRRPNTSFCFLDIRSPGLGDTAMYLCATSGGAGSSGYTFGSGTRLTVV.